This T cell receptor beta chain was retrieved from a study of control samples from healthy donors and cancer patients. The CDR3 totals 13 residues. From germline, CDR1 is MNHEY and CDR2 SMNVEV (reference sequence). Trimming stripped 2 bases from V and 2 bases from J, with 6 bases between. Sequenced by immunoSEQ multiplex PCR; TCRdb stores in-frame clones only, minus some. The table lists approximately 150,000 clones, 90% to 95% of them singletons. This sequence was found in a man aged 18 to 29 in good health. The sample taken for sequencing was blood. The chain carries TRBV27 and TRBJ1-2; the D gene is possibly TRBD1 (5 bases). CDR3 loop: CASSLAGNYGYTF. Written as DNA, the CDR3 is TGTGCCAGCAGTTTAGCAGGGAACTATGGCTACACCTTC.